The 18 T cell receptor beta chains listed next were all sequenced from one sample in a study of shared clonotypes between healthy human individuals. Clones were sequenced by immunoSEQ multiplex PCR, and TCRdb holds only the in-frame ones, with some missing. The sample has roughly 1,000,000 clones; roughly 74% are singletons. Sequencing was done on a sample of memory CD4+ T cells from PBMCs. The subset here: CD45RA-negative fraction. The receptors originated from a man younger than 30 in good health. Some clones in this sample may be carry-over from other donors' samples.

A remark on this clone: Other DNA sequences within the sample encode an identical CDR3. The genes are TRBV7-2 and TRBJ1-1, with D unresolved. CDR3 size: 11 residues. Germline V gives CDR1 SGHTA, CDR2 FQGNSA. Trimming removed 4 bases at V and 3 bases at J, with 3 bases between. The CDR3 region has the DNA TGTGCCAGCAGCTCTTACACTGAAGCTTTCTTT. Amino acids: CASSSYTEAFF.

The rearrangement uses TRBV7-2 and TRBJ2-3; D not certain. V lost 7 bases, J lost 2 bases, and 7 bases lay in between. CDR1 is SGHTA and CDR2 is FQGNSA in the germline V gene. The CDR3 sequence is 12 residues long. The CDR3 reads CASTRYTDTQYF. DNA of the CDR3: TGTGCCAGCACACGATACACAGATACGCAGTATTTT.

The chain is built from TRBV28 and TRBJ2-1, with 8 bases matching TRBD2. Looked up from germline, CDR1 is MDHEN and CDR2 is SYDVKM. This CDR3 comprises 14 residues. The J segment lost 6 bases and the V segment lost 6 bases, leaving 7 bases of the junction unmatched. CDR3 nucleotides: TGTGCCAGCAGCCCCGAGACTAGCGTCAATGAGCAGTTCTTC. Protein sequence: CASSPETSVNEQFF.

The chain recombines TRBV4-2 with TRBJ2-2, with D uncertain. This CDR3 contains 18 residues. Germline CDR1 is LGHNA and CDR2 is YNFKEQ. The ends were cut back, 0 bases at V and 3 bases at J, with 17 bases in the middle. In DNA, the CDR3 is TGTGCCAGCAGCCAAGACCCACCCGTCGGTCGTTACACCGGGGAGCTGTTTTTT. It yields the protein CASSQDPPVGRYTGELFF.

The chain employs TRBV11-3 and TRBJ2-7, with no clear D. The germline V and J ends were trimmed by 4 bases and 4 bases, with 8 bases remaining between them. Germline values: CDR1 SGHNT, CDR2 YENEEA. The CDR3 extends over 12 amino acids. The CDR3 nucleotides read TGTGCCAGCAGCTCCGTTCGGTACGAGCAGTACTTC. This sequence encodes CASSSVRYEQYF.

The chain has TRBV5-1 and TRBJ2-5; 8 bases are shared with TRBD2. The CDR3 loop spans 14 amino acids. After removal of 6 bases from V and 5 bases from J, the junction contained 9 bases not matched to a gene. The germline V gene has CDR1 SGHRS and CDR2 YFSETQ. CDR3 sequence reads: CASMVLADLETQYF. CDR3 in DNA: TGCGCCAGCATGGTACTAGCGGATTTGGAGACCCAGTACTTC.

For this clone: Since a far larger clone is one base different, this is likely a read error. V usage is TRBV7-9 and J usage is TRBJ2-1; perhaps TRBD1 as D (6 bases). The CDR3 spans 12 residues. Trimming shortened V by 4 bases and J by 6 bases, and 7 bases separated the two germline ends. Looked up from germline, CDR1 is SEHNR and CDR2 is FQNEAQ (reference sequence). CDR3 in amino acids: CASSSQGNEQFF. The CDR3 nucleotides read TGTGCCAGCAGCTCACAGGGCAATGAGCAGTTCTTC.

The chain combines TRBV7-2 with TRBJ2-3, with TRBD1 identical over 7 bases. Losses at the gene ends were 4 bases for V and 0 bases for J; bases not matched to a gene: 4. The CDR3 has 15 residues. Germline V CDR1 and CDR2: SGHTA, FQGNSA. CDR3 sequence: CASSYGTASTDTQYF. CDR3 in DNA: TGTGCCAGCAGCTACGGGACAGCGAGCACAGATACGCAGTATTTT.

J is TRBJ2-7 and V is TRBV4-3, with TRBD2 identical over 9 bases. The J segment lost 4 bases and the V segment lost 4 bases, leaving 5 bases of the junction unmatched. The CDR3 is made up of 14 amino acids. Germline V gene lookup returns CDR1 LGHNA and CDR2 YSLEER. CDR3 in amino acids: CASSLDSGSYEQYF. In DNA form, the CDR3 reads TGCGCCAGCAGCCTTGATAGCGGGAGTTACGAGCAGTACTTC.

The CDR3 DNA sequence: TGCGCCAGCAGCTCAGGGTCAGGGGAAAAACTGTTTTTT. It encodes CASSSGSGEKLFF. The rearrangement uses TRBV5-1 and TRBJ1-4; the D gene is possibly TRBD1 (5 bases). CDR3 length: 13 residues. Germline V gene lookup returns CDR1 SGHRS and CDR2 YFSETQ. Trimming pared 3 bases from V and 8 bases from J, leaving 11 bases between.

The V call is TRBV9, the J call TRBJ1-1, with D uncertain. Per the germline V gene, CDR1 is SGDLS and CDR2 is YYNGEE. The CDR3 covers 12 residues. V lost 0 bases and J lost 3, with 3 bases in between. The CDR3 DNA sequence: TGTGCCAGCAGCGTAGTCTACACTGAAGCTTTCTTT. It is translated as CASSVVYTEAFF.

This chain links TRBV27 with TRBJ2-7, with 7 bases matching TRBD2. The CDR3 covers 16 residues. Losses at the gene ends were 0 bases for V and 2 bases for J; bases not matched to a gene: 7. CDR1 and CDR2 (germline): MNHEY, SMNVEV (reference sequence). The CDR3 DNA reads TGTGCCAGCAGTTTATCTGGGGGAGGGTCCCCCTACGAGCAGTACTTC. It is translated as CASSLSGGGSPYEQYF.

J is TRBJ2-1 and V is TRBV5-1, with D perhaps being TRBD1 or TRBD2 (5 bases each). The germline V gene encodes CDR1 SGHRS and CDR2 YFSETQ. This CDR3 region has 14 residues. V was shortened by 4 bases and J by 8 bases, with 16 bases between the two germline ends. CDR3 sequence: CASSREGRRHEQFF. CDR3 DNA sequence: TGCGCCAGCAGCCGAGAGGGACGGAGGCATGAGCAGTTCTTC.

The chain is built from TRBV29-1 and TRBJ2-1, with 7 bases lining up with TRBD2. V trimming: 3 bases; J trimming: 7 bases; junction bases outside the gene matches: 9. The length of the CDR3 is 14 residues. From germline, CDR1 is SQVTM and CDR2 ANQGSEA. The CDR3 nucleotides are TGCAGCGTTGAGCGGGGGATGGCGGGAAATGAGCAGTTCTTC. Its translation: CSVERGMAGNEQFF.

This sequence joins TRBV4-1 and TRBJ1-2; D might be TRBD1 (5 bases). The CDR3 extends over 16 amino acids. Germline V gives CDR1 MGHRA, CDR2 YSYEKL. V gave up 1 base and J gave up 4 bases, with 16 bases separating them. CDR3: CASSQVPSRETYGYTF. CDR3 sequence (DNA): TGCGCCAGCAGCCAAGTACCTTCCAGGGAGACCTATGGCTACACCTTC.

This clone was observed a single time. Other nucleotide sequences from this sample produce the same CDR3. The J gene is TRBJ1-3, the V gene TRBV6-5; 7 bases are a match to TRBD1. This CDR3 is built from 14 residues. Germline loops: CDR1 MNHEY, CDR2 SVGAGI. With V trimmed by 6 bases and J by 3 bases, 5 bases remained unmatched. The CDR3 DNA follows: TGTGCCAGCAGCCGGGACAGTAGTGGAAACACCATATATTTT. It encodes CASSRDSSGNTIYF.

This clone came up once. It may be a read error: a sequence one base away is much more abundant. The chain carries TRBV7-3 and TRBJ1-1; 8 nucleotides line up with TRBD1. Germline loops: CDR1 SGHTA, CDR2 FQGTGA. V shed 5 bases, J shed 1 base, and the junction held 3 bases outside the gene matches. This CDR3 is built from 14 residues. In DNA form, the CDR3 reads TGTGCCAGCAGCCCCGGACAGGGGAACACTGAAGCTTTCTTT. Protein: CASSPGQGNTEAFF.

This clone was counted a few times. The chain is built from TRBV7-6 and TRBJ2-5, with D possibly matching TRBD1 (5 bases). The germline CDR1 and CDR2 sequences are SGHVS and FNYEAQ. The CDR3 has 16 amino acids. V gave up 4 bases and J gave up 1 base, with 16 bases separating them. This CDR3 reads CASSYSQGSPQETQYF. The DNA for the CDR3 is TGTGCCAGCAGCTACTCCCAGGGATCCCCCCAAGAGACCCAGTACTTC.